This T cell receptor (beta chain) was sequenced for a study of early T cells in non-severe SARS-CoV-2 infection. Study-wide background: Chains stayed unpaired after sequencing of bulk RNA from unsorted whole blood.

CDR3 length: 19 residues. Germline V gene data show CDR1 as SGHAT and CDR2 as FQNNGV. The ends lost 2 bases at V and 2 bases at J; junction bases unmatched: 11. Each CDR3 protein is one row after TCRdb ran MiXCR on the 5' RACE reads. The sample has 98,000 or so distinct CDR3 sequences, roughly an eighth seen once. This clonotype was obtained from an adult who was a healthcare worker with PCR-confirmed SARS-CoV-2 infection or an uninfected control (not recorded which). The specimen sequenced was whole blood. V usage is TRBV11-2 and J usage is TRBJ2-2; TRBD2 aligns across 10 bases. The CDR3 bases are TGTGCCAGCAGCTTACTACCCCCGGCTAGCGGGAGCAACACCGGGGAGCTGTTTTTT. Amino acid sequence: CASSLLPPASGSNTGELFF.